This T cell receptor beta chain derives from a study of Graves' ophthalmopathy and Graves' hyperthyroidism. The overall study: Hyperthyroidism counted as stable given no ophthalmopathy within 18 months of follow-up. Notes on the study in general: Appearing in blood as well were most expanded thyroid clonotypes above 0.001 frequency. Sensitivity reached more than 85% and specificity 75% to 82% for a 13-signature model separating ophthalmopathy from stable hyperthyroidism.

The table lists this clonotype with a few counts. What it binds is unknown. With 3 bases clipped from V and 3 bases from J, the junction kept 3 bases outside the gene matches. CDR1 is SNHLY and CDR2 is FYNNEI in the germline V gene. CDR3 size: 14 residues. For repertoire sequencing, the TCR beta CDR3 regions were amplified from RNA transcripts. Second-round multiplex PCR came after a first-round RT-PCR that employed HTBI primers. TCRdb re-called the multiplex PCR reads through MiXCR, storing one row per CDR3 protein. The repertoire has about 600,000 distinct CDR3 sequences, 35% to 45% of them found once; the top ten carry roughly 4%. Aged 18 to 65, hyperthyroidism patients had been newly diagnosed, with under 2 months' duration.

J is TRBJ2-3 and V is TRBV2, with 7 bases identical to TRBD2. Sequencing used peripheral blood or thyroid tissue (not recorded which). This TCR came from an adult man with Graves' hyperthyroidism. CDR3 DNA: TGTGCCAGCAGTGAGGGCGGGAGTACAGATACGCAGTATTTT. The encoded protein is CASSEGGSTDTQYF.